The clone carrying this T cell receptor (beta chain) was recorded only once. The data were obtained in a study of OX40 agonist ivuxolimab in advanced cancers. At the level of the study: An anti-OX40 (CD134) antibody with agonistic activity, ivuxolimab, was administered to patients.

The trim removed 4 bases at V and 7 bases at J, leaving 11 bases unmatched. Germline V gene lookup returns CDR1 SEHNR and CDR2 FQNEAQ (reference sequence). The CDR3 contains 18 residues. Assay used: immunoSEQ multiplex PCR; TCRdb lists only in-frame clones, some missing. Found here are 55,000 to 70,000 clones, approximately 90% of them singletons; the top ten hold under 10%. The sample in question was CD4+ or CD8+ T cells sorted from blood, obtained in a trial of the OX40 agonist ivuxolimab. The chain combines TRBV7-9 with TRBJ2-1, with 15 bases that match TRBD2. The source of this sequence is an adult with an advanced solid tumor such as melanoma, head and neck, liver or kidney cancer. In nucleotides, the CDR3 is TGTGCCAGCAGCTCCTTCGGACTAGCGGGGGGGCCCGGGAATGAGCAGTTCTTC. Encoded protein: CASSSFGLAGGPGNEQFF.